This T cell receptor (beta chain) is from a study of blood T cell repertoires in COVID-19. Turning to the study itself: The cDNA or gDNA used as material had been derived from T cells, B-cell-depleted T cells, or PBMCs.

Only a few counts were recorded for this clone. Data came from immunoSEQ multiplex PCR; TCRdb stores just in-frame clones and leaves some out. The data show tens of thousands of clones, under 80% seen once. This CDR3 region has 14 residues. Trimming left V 6 bases short and J 4 bases short, with 18 bases between. Germline CDR1 and CDR2: SQVTM and ANQGSEA. This chain links TRBV29-1 with TRBJ1-2, with D perhaps TRBD1 (5 bases). The sample taken for sequencing was peripheral blood. This TCR came from a man aged 55 to 70 with acute or convalescent COVID-19. The CDR3 coding sequence is TGCAGCGTAGCCAAGACAGAAGCCAGCTATGGCTACACCTTC. Translating it yields CSVAKTEASYGYTF.